This TCR beta chain was sequenced during a study of T cell repertoires in cytomegalovirus infection. About the research overall: CMV infection plus the matching HLA type was flagged by public TCR beta signatures.

Germline loops: CDR1 SGHVS, CDR2 FNYEAQ. V lost 1 base, J lost 5 bases, and 9 bases lay in between. This CDR3 has 13 residues. This clonotype was seen ten or more times. No antigen is known for it. Study-level results: Dominating the ex vivo response were TCR beta clonotypes that were CMV-specific and HLA-C-restricted. Accumulated public TCR beta family frequency recognized individuals carrying CMV together with the relevant HLA.

TCRdb reprocessed the reads via MiXCR and lists one record per CDR3 protein. Of some 100,000 distinct CDR3 sequences listed, less than 25% were seen once; the top ten hold about 39%. Input material: CD8+ T cells from PBMCs. The TCR comes from a human donor in good health (CMV status not recorded). Some clones in this sample may be carry-over from other donors' samples. The chain is built from TRBV7-6 and TRBJ2-7, with a possible D match to TRBD1 (5 bases). CDR3 DNA: TGTGCCAGCAGCTTAGGGACACCTAACGAGCAGTACTTC. This gives the protein CASSLGTPNEQYF.